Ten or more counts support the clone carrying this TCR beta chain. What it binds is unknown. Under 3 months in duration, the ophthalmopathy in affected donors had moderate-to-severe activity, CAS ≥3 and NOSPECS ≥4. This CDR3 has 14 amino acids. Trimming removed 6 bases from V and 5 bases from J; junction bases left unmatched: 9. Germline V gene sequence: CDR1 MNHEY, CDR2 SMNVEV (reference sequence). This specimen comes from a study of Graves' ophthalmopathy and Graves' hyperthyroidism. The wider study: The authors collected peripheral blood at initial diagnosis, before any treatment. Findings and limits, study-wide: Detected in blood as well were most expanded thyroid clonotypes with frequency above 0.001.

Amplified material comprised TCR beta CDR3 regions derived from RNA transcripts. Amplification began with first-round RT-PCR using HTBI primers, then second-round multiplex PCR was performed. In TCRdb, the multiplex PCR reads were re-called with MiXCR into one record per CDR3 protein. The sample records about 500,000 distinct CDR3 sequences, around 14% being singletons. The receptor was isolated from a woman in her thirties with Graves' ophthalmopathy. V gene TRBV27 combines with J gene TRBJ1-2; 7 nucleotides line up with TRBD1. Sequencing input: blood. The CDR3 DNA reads TGTGCCAGCAGCTCTATTACGGGACAGTATGGCTACACCTTC. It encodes CASSSITGQYGYTF.